This T cell receptor beta chain was identified in a study of T-cell reconstitution after alpha-beta-depleted transplantation in children. For TCRbeta, the library was prepared with unique molecular identifiers. TCRdb re-derived calls from the PCR reads in MiXCR, one entry per CDR3 protein. The sample includes fewer than 550,000 distinct CDR3 sequences, around 15% of them seen just once. Overall study findings and caveats: Expanded graft clones numbering several hundred reportedly gave rise to alpha-beta T cells about two months after transplant. Day-60 TCRbeta diversity that was high in some patients was derived from surviving recipient T cells and thymic progenitors. T-cell numbers and diversity one year post-transplant derived largely from freshly generated T cells.

This clonotype was detected a few times. Its antigen is still unknown. CDR1 and CDR2 from the germline V gene are MGHRA and YSYEKL. This CDR3 spans 14 amino acids. V was trimmed by 0 bases and J by 9 bases, leaving 14 bases between them. The receptor's source is a boy in the first two years of life who had a stem cell transplant for Wiskott-Aldrich syndrome, so the T cells may come from the graft donor. The rearrangement links TRBV4-1 to TRBJ1-2; maybe TRBD1 (5 bases). The source material was PBMCs, mostly from graft donor cells, sampled 360 days after TCRalphabeta/CD19-depleted stem cell transplant. The CDR3 coding sequence is TGCGCCAGCAGCCAAGACGCCTGGCAGGGACGCTACACCTTC. Its protein is CASSQDAWQGRYTF.